These T cell receptor beta chains were read from a single sample in a study of blood T cell repertoires in COVID-19. TCRdb keeps only in-frame clones here, not all; method: immunoSEQ multiplex PCR. The table lists some 70,000 clones, about 90% of them singletons, with less than 0.6% in the top ten. What was sequenced was peripheral blood. These TCRs come from a man in his fifties or sixties with COVID-19, enrolled during active disease. Each CDR3 is given with its conserved first and last residue. D genes are given only for firm matches. Clone sizes are given selectively: once, few, many, or a class where the clone is expanded.

TRBJ2-3 . TRBV4-2 TRBD2 CASSQEVLAGVTDTQYF TGTGCCAGCAGCCAAGAGGTACTAGCGGGAGTAACAGATACGCAGTATTTT
TRBJ2-5 . TRBV4-3 . CASSRGGGRVETQYF TGCGCCAGCAGCCGAGGAGGGGGGAGGGTAGAGACCCAGTACTTC
TRBJ1-6 . TRBV7-9 TRBD1 CASSLGTGTNSPLHF TGTGCCAGCAGCTTAGGGACAGGGACCAATTCACCCCTCCACTTT
TRBJ2-3 . TRBV27 . CASSLSSPRTTATQYF TGTGCCAGCAGTTTATCATCCCCACGGACTACAGCTACGCAGTATTTT
TRBJ1-2 . TRBV7-9 TRBD1 CASSSGQDRYTF TGTGCCAGCAGCTCTGGACAGGATCGCTACACCTTC
TRBJ2-7 . TRBV5-4 TRBD2 CASSSLTSGTYEQYF TGTGCCAGCAGCTCCTTGACTAGCGGTACCTACGAGCAGTACTTC
TRBJ2-1 . TRBV4-1 . CASSQAGLTNSYNEQFF TGCGCCAGCAGCCAAGCGGGACTTACCAACTCCTACAATGAGCAGTTCTTC
TRBJ2-7 . TRBV7-8 . CASSSFRYEQYF TGTGCCAGCAGCTCTTTCCGCTACGAGCAGTACTTC
TRBJ2-7 few TRBV21-1 . CASSPHGLAGAWEQYF TGTGCCAGCAGCCCTCATGGACTAGCGGGAGCGTGGGAGCAGTACTTC
TRBJ1-1 . TRBV30 TRBD1 CAWSVRATGFTEAFF TGTGCCTGGAGTGTAAGGGCGACAGGGTTCACTGAAGCTTTCTTT
TRBJ2-2 . TRBV7-9 . CASSPDFTGELFF TGTGCCAGCAGCCCGGACTTCACCGGGGAGCTGTTTTTT
TRBJ2-5 . TRBV12-3/TRBV12-4 TRBD2 CASSLGGRGTQYF TGTGCCAGCAGTTTAGGCGGGAGAGGGACCCAGTACTTC
TRBJ2-1 . TRBV4-1 . CASSHAGIYNEQFF TGCGCCAGCAGCCACGCGGGAATTTACAATGAGCAGTTCTTC
TRBJ2-7 . TRBV29-1 TRBD2 CSVPGEAGAYEQYF TGCAGCGTTCCCGGGGAAGCGGGAGCCTACGAGCAGTACTTC
TRBJ2-2 . TRBV6-5 . CASSYSRQNTGELFF TGTGCCAGCAGTTACTCGAGGCAGAACACCGGGGAGCTGTTTTTT
TRBJ2-1 . TRBV2 TRBD2 CASSVLAGDNEQFF TGTGCCAGCAGCGTGCTAGCGGGAGACAATGAGCAGTTCTTC
TRBJ2-7 . TRBV11-2 TRBD1 CASSPYDRAATYEQYF TGTGCCAGCAGCCCCTACGACAGGGCTGCGACCTACGAGCAGTACTTC